This T cell receptor (beta chain) comes out of a study of blood T cells in healthy people across ages. Combining a sample-barcoded 5' primer with a J-beta primer mix, a second PCR ran for 7 to 11 cycles. TCRdb re-analysed the 5' RACE reads in MiXCR, keeping a single row per CDR3 protein. This table holds 790,000 or so distinct CDR3 sequences, 35% to 60% found once. Germline V gene data show CDR1 as SQVTM and CDR2 as ANQGSEA. The CDR3 length is 13 residues. With 6 bases clipped from V and 0 bases from J, the junction kept 3 bases outside the gene matches. This clonotype was seen just once. This receptor was identified in a man older than 75 in good health. V gene TRBV29-1 combines with J gene TRBJ1-1, with 8 positions matching TRBD1. The sequenced sample consisted of blood. The CDR3 DNA reads as TGCAGCGTCCGGACAGGGATGAACACTGAAGCTTTCTTT. Its protein is CSVRTGMNTEAFF. The full variable domain, its missing parts supplied by reference TRBV29-1 and TRBJ1-1, is SAVISQKPSRDICQRGTSLTIQCQVDSQVTMMFWYRQQPGQSLTLIATANQGSEATYESGFVIDKFPISRPNLTFSTLTVSNMSPEDSSIYLCSVRTGMNTEAFFGQGTRLTVV.